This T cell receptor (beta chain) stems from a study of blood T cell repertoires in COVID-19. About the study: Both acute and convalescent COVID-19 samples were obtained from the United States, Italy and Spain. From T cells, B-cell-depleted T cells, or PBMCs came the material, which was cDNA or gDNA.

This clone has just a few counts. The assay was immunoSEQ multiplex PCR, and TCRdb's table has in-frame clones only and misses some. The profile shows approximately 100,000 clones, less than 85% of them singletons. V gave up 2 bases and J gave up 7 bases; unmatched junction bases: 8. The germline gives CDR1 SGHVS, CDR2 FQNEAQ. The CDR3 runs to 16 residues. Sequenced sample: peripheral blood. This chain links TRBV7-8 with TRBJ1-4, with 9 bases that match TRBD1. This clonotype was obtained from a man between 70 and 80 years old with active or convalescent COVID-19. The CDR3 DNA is TGTGCCAGCAGCTTAACGATGGACAGGGGAGGTGAAAAACTGTTTTTT. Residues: CASSLTMDRGGEKLFF.